This TCR beta chain was recovered during a study of radiotherapy plus CTLA-4 blockade in lung cancer. The assay was immunoSEQ multiplex PCR, and TCRdb's table has in-frame clones only and misses some. This table has fewer than 40,000 clones, about 80% appearing once. Trimming removed 6 bases at V and 3 bases at J, with 12 bases between. Germline CDR1 MNHNS, CDR2 SASEGT. The CDR3 consists of 13 residues. There are a few counts of this clone. This rearrangement joins TRBV6-1 to TRBJ2-7, with a weak D call TRBD1 (6 bases). The origin of this receptor is a human donor with non-small cell lung cancer who had stable disease on radiotherapy plus ipilimumab. The starting material was peripheral blood, obtained from a patient treated with radiotherapy plus ipilimumab. CDR3 nucleotide sequence: TGTGCCAGCAGGGACGGACAGAACTACGAGCAGTACTTC. Translated: CASRDGQNYEQYF.